This T cell receptor (beta chain) was identified in a study of T cell changes during pregnancy in multiple sclerosis. TCRdb keeps only in-frame clones here, not all; method: immunoSEQ multiplex PCR. The table has about 93,000 clones, about nine tenths seen once; the top ten hold around 1.8%. This receptor was taken from a female donor in good health, enrolled as a control in a pregnancy study. Specimen: peripheral blood, collected after pregnancy.

Here the CDR3 DNA reads TGTGCCAGCAGTTTAGTTGGCCTTAACTATGGCTACACCTTC. Protein: CASSLVGLNYGYTF. The chain links TRBV28 to TRBJ1-2; D remains unclear. Germline lookup yields CDR1 MDHEN and CDR2 SYDVKM. The CDR3 contains 14 residues. V lost 2 bases and J lost 1, with 8 bases in between.